The following is a T cell receptor beta chain sequence with its context. In this sample, this clone turned up once. It lacks a known antigen. Base qualities were left out, and no much larger clone turns up one base away. The data were taken from a study of OX40 agonist ivuxolimab in advanced cancers. Describing the broader study: Ivuxolimab was an agonistic, fully human IgG2 monoclonal antibody directed against OX40 (CD134), a costimulatory receptor. Partial responses occurred in three dose-escalation patients: two with cutaneous melanoma and one with hepatocellular carcinoma. In the dose-escalation cohort, 65% to 90% of patients were male, and the mean age was approximately 60 years, with a range of about 23 to 85. Patients were allowed to have had prior anti-PD-1, anti-PD-L1 or anti-CTLA-4 therapy, and approximately 40% of the dose-escalation patients had previously received checkpoint inhibitors. Intravenous ivuxolimab was administered to patients every 2 weeks at six dose levels: 0.01, 0.1, 0.3, 1.5, 3 and 10 mg/kg. The monotherapy dose-escalation portion (N of about 47 patients) of the phase I ivuxolimab trial is reported in the paper. Peripheral TCRbeta sequencing aimed to test whether ivuxolimab altered TCR sequence diversity and caused clonal T-cell expansion. Of the roughly 50 dose-escalation patients, hepatocellular carcinoma was present in approximately 20, melanoma in roughly 15, renal cell carcinoma in 9 and head and neck cancer in 9. Study-wide conclusions, independent of this receptor: After ivuxolimab, expanded clones were on average more numerous among CD8+ T cells than among CD4+ T cells. At doses of 0.1 to 3.0 mg/kg, clonal expansion of both CD4+ and CD8+ blood T cells was observed from baseline to week 6. Which antigens the clonally expanded peripheral T cells were specific for was not determined. Low levels of normalized T-cell clonal expansion were also seen in some patients who did not respond. In partial responders in the 0.1-3.0 mg/kg groups, normalized peripheral clonal expansion was found to be among the lowest, especially among CD8+ T cells.

For sequencing of the TCRbeta CDR3 region, genomic DNA was extracted from the sorted cells. TCRbeta CDR3 regions were sequenced using the immunoSEQ Assay. TCRdb limited this immuneACCESS table to in-frame rearrangements with V and J called. A share of clones is missing; checked studies link under half to unresolved V genes, and the rest is unexplained. Here the sample has about 22,000 clones; more than 65% occur a single time. The ten largest clones take up 16% of the sample. Patients with a history of autoimmune disease or receiving systemic immunosuppression were excluded from the trial. In every dose cohort, peripheral blood was drawn for TCR sequencing at baseline, cycle 4 day 1, and cycle 7 day 1. Samples were obtained from an open-label, multicenter, first-in-human phase I dose-escalation trial of ivuxolimab. Adults with locally advanced or metastatic melanoma, renal cell carcinoma, hepatocellular carcinoma or head and neck squamous cell carcinoma were enrolled in the trial. Before TCR sequencing, CD4+ T cells and CD8+ T cells were sorted from peripheral blood as separate populations.

Here the sequenced sample was CD4+ or CD8+ T cells sorted from blood, taken in a trial of the OX40 agonist ivuxolimab. This receptor was identified in an adult with an advanced solid tumor such as melanoma, head and neck, liver or kidney cancer.

The bases read TGTGCCAGCAGCCCCTTGAGTGGAACGCAGTATTTT. It translates as CASSPLSGTQYF. This receptor chain uses TRBV5-6 and TRBJ2-3; no D gene is confidently identified. CDR1 and CDR2 are read off the germline V gene as SGHDT and YYEEEE. The CDR3 starts with the cysteine, ends with the phenylalanine, and has 12 residues. Only CDR3 DNA remains: 36 bases, in frame from the first base. Deletion took 4 bases off V and 9 bases off J, with a span of 12 bases between the germline ends.